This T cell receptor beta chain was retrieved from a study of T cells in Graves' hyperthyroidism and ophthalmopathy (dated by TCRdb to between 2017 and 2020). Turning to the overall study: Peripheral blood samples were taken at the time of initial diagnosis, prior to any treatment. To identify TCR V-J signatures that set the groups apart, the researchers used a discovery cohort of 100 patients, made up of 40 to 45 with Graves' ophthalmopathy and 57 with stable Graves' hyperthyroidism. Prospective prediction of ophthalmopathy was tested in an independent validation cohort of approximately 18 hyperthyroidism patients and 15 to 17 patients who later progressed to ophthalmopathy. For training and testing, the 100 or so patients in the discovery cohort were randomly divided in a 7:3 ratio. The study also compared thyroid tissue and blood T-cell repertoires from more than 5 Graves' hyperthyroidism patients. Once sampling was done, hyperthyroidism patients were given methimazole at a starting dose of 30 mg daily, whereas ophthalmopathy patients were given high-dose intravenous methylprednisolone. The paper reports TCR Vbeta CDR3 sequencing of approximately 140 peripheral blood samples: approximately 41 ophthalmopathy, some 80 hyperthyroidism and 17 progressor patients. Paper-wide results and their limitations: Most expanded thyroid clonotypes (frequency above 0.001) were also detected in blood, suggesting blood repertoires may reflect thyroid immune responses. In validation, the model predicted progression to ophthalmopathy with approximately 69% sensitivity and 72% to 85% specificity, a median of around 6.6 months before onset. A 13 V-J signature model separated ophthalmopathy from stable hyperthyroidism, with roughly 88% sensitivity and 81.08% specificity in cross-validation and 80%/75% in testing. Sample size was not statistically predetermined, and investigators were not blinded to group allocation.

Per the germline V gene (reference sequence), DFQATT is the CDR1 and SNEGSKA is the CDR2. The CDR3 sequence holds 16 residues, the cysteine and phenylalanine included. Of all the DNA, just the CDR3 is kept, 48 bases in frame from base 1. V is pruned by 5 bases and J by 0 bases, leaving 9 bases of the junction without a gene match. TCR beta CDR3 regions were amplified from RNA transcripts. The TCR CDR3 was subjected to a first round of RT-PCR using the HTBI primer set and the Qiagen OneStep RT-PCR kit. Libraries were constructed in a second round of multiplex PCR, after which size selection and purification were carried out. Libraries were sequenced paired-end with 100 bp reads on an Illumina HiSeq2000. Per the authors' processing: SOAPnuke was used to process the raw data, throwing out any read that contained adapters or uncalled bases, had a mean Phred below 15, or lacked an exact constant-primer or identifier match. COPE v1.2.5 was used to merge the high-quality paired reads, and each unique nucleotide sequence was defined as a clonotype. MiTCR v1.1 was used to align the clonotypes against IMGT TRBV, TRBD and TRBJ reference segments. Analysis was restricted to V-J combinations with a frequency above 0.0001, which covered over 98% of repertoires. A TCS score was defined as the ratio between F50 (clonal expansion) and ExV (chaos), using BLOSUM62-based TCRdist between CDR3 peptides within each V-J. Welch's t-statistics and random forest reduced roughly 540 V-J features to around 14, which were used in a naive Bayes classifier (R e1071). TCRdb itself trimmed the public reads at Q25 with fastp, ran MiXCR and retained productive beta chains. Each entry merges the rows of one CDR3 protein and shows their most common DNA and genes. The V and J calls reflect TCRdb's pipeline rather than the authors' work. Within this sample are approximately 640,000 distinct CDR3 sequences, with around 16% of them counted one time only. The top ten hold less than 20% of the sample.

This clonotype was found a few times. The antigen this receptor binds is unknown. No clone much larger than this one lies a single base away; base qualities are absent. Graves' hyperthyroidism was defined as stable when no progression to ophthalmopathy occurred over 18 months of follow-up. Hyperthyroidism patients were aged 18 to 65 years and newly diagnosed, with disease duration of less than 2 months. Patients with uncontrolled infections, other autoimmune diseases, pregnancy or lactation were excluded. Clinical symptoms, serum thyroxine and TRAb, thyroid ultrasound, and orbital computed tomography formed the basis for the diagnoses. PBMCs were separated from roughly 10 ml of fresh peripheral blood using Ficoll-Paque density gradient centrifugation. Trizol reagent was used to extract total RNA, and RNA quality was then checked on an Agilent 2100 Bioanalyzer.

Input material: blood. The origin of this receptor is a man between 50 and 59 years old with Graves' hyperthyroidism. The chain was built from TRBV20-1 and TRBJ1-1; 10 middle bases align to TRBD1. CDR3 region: CSAPGQGLFLNTEAFF. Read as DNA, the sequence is TGCAGTGCTCCGGGACAGGGGCTATTCCTGAACACTGAAGCTTTCTTT.